Listed here are 7 T cell receptor beta chains from one sample, sequenced in a study of shared clonotypes between healthy human individuals (TCRdb year 2020). CD8 naive samples were CD45RO-negative cells positively selected for CCR7, giving a CD45RA+CCR7+ population that excluded TemRA cells. Library creation used the immunoSEQ multiplex PCR assay. Sourced from immuneACCESS, this table was stored by TCRdb with only in-frame sequences that have V and J called. A share of the clones is absent; for the studies checked, an unresolved V gene accounts for under half, and the remainder has no known explanation. The sample yields 2 million to 2.5 million clones; about 95% were counted once. The top ten clonotypes cover 0.9% to 1.4% of the sample. Material for sequencing was naive CD8+ T cells sorted from blood. This specimen's cell subset or site label, interpreted: CD45RA+CCR7+. Source of these receptors: a man between 18 and 29 years old in good health.

The chain couples TRBV13 to TRBJ1-1; D may be TRBD1 (5 bases). Germline assignment: CDR1 PRHDT and CDR2 FYEKMQ (reference sequence). The ends were cut back, 9 bases at V and 1 base at J, with 12 bases in the middle. The CDR3 spans 13 residues. The CDR3 bases are TGTGCCAGTCTCGAGGGGACGAACACTGAAGCTTTCTTT. Translating it yields CASLEGTNTEAFF. Combining the CDR3 with reference TRBV13 and TRBJ1-1 gives the whole variable domain AAGVIQSPRHLIKEKRETATLKCYPIPRHDTVYWYQQGPGQDPQFLISFYEKMQSDKGSIPDRFSAQQFSDYHSELNMSSLELGDSALYFCASLEGTNTEAFFGQGTRLTVV.

The gene calls are TRBV9 and TRBJ2-1; 7 bases are a match to TRBD1. CDR1 is SGDLS, CDR2 YYNGEE, per germline. This CDR3 region has 14 residues. V lost 3 bases and J lost 5; bases outside the gene matches: 5. This chain's CDR3 is CASSADRVDNEQFF. In nucleotides, the CDR3 is TGTGCCAGCAGCGCCGACAGGGTGGACAATGAGCAGTTCTTC.

The V and J genes are TRBV10-3 and TRBJ1-1; TRBD1 agrees at 9 bases. With V trimmed by 4 bases and J by 7 bases, 4 bases remained unmatched. Germline V gives CDR1 ENHRY, CDR2 SYGVKD. The CDR3 is made up of 13 amino acids. The CDR3 region has the DNA TGTGCCATCAGTGCATGGACAGGGGATGAAGCTTTCTTT. It is translated as CAISAWTGDEAFF.

CDR3 sequence reads: CASSLSNDLEAFF. The CDR3 DNA is TGTGCCAGCAGTTTATCGAATGATTTAGAAGCTTTCTTT. The gene calls are TRBV27 and TRBJ1-1; no firm D call. The CDR3 spans 13 residues. The germline V gene has CDR1 MNHEY and CDR2 SMNVEV (reference sequence). V was pared by 0 bases and J by 8 bases, with 10 bases between.

As regards this clone: Other DNA sequences in the sample encode the same CDR3. This chain joins TRBV6-5 and TRBJ2-7; D may correspond to TRBD1 or TRBD2 (5 bases each). The CDR3 spans 12 residues. Germline V CDR1 and CDR2: MNHEY, SVGAGI. Trimming stripped 2 bases from V and 5 bases from J, with 7 bases between. The CDR3 spells CASSYEGNEQYF. CDR3 sequence (DNA): TGTGCCAGCAGTTACGAGGGGAACGAGCAGTACTTC.

This rearrangement joins TRBV27 to TRBJ2-1; 7 bases line up with TRBD2. Per germline, CDR1 MNHEY and CDR2 SMNVEV (reference sequence). V trimming: 6 bases; J trimming: 8 bases; junction bases outside the gene matches: 13. This CDR3 is 15 amino acids long. This CDR3 is CASRRELDLMDEQFF. CDR3 DNA sequence: TGTGCCAGCAGGCGGGAGCTTGACTTGATGGATGAGCAGTTCTTC.

This chain links TRBV4-1 with TRBJ2-7; 9 bases match TRBD1. Germline CDR1 MGHRA, CDR2 YSYEKL. The CDR3 runs 16 residues. The V and J ends lost 1 base and 1 base, in that order; junction bases with no gene match: 5. CDR3 sequence (DNA): TGCGCCAGCAGCCAAGTTCGCGGACAGGGGTCCTACGAGCAGTACTTC. Translating it yields CASSQVRGQGSYEQYF.